The 20 T cell receptor beta chains listed next were all sequenced from one sample in a study of blood T cell repertoires in COVID-19. Method: immunoSEQ multiplex PCR; TCRdb's copy keeps in-frame clones and lacks some. The sample gives hundreds of thousands of clones, around 88% of which show up once; approximately 1.2% is in the top ten. Sequences were obtained from PBMCs or T cells enriched from blood (not recorded which). These receptors all stem from a woman aged 40 to 55 with acute COVID-19.

The V gene is TRBV6-6, the J gene TRBJ1-6; a weak D match, TRBD1 (6 bases). The CDR3 is made up of 17 amino acids. Looked up from germline, CDR1 is MNHNY and CDR2 is SVGAGI (reference sequence). V gave up 5 bases and J gave up 1 base, with 15 bases separating them. CDR3 coding DNA: TGTGCCAGCAGTCTTACCCTAACAGGGTCCTATAATTCACCCCTCCACTTT. It codes for CASSLTLTGSYNSPLHF.

The chain combines TRBV7-9 with TRBJ2-6, with D maybe TRBD2 (5 bases). The CDR3 totals 19 residues. Germline CDR1 and CDR2: SEHNR and FQNEAQ (reference sequence). Trimming removed 5 bases from V and 0 bases from J, with 20 bases in between. Written as DNA, the CDR3 is TGTGCCAGCAGCCCCCCTAAGGAGCGGAGCAGCTCTGGGGCCAACGTCCTGACTTTC. Its protein is CASSPPKERSSSGANVLTF.

This chain connects TRBV4-1 to TRBJ2-5, with TRBD2 identical over 7 bases. The CDR3 spans 15 residues. J gave up 1 base and V 1 base, and 3 bases lay outside the gene matches. CDR1 is MGHRA and CDR2 is YSYEKL in the germline V gene. CDR3 coding DNA: TGCGCCAGCAGCCAAGCGGGACTAAGCCAAGAGACCCAGTACTTC. Translation: CASSQAGLSQETQYF.

This clone showed up just once. This chain connects TRBV10-2 to TRBJ2-5; D is perhaps TRBD2 (6 bases). CDR3 length: 14 residues. V was cut by 4 bases and J by 5 bases, with 14 bases left in between. Germline V gene lookup returns CDR1 WSHSY and CDR2 SAAADI. As DNA, the CDR3 is TGCGCCAGCAGTGGTTCGGGAGCCTGGGAGACCCAGTACTTC. It yields the protein CASSGSGAWETQYF.

The chain recombines TRBV11-3 with TRBJ2-1; D is undetermined. Germline lookup yields CDR1 SGHNT and CDR2 YENEEA. The CDR3 has 13 residues. Deletions cut 3 bases from V and 6 bases from J, with 9 bases between. CDR3 DNA sequence: TGTGCCAGCAGCTTGACAAATGTCAATGAGCAGTTCTTC. It specifies CASSLTNVNEQFF.

V usage is TRBV5-4 and J usage is TRBJ1-1; 8 bases align to TRBD1. V was pared by 4 bases and J by 0 bases, with 8 bases of the junction left unmatched. The CDR3 contains 16 residues. CDR1 SGHNT and CDR2 YYREEE come from the germline V gene (reference sequence). The chain's CDR3 is CASSAPGGRMNTEAFF. CDR3 DNA: TGTGCCAGCAGCGCCCCAGGGGGCAGAATGAACACTGAAGCTTTCTTT.

The V and J genes are TRBV28 and TRBJ2-7; tentatively, D is TRBD1 (6 bases). This CDR3 is 13 amino acids long. V was trimmed by 8 bases and J by 0 bases, leaving 11 bases between them. Germline values: CDR1 MDHEN, CDR2 SYDVKM. The CDR3: CASRQAFSYEQYV. Written as DNA, the CDR3 is TGTGCCAGCCGACAGGCGTTCTCCTACGAGCAGTACGTC.

V and J are TRBV19 and TRBJ2-1; possible D gene TRBD2, 5 bases. Trimming took 3 bases from V and 0 from J, leaving 12 bases between them. This CDR3 comprises 16 residues. In germline, CDR1 is LNHDA, CDR2 SQIVND (reference sequence). The CDR3 loop reads CASSIPKRSSYNEQFF. The CDR3 DNA is TGTGCCAGTAGTATTCCAAAGCGGAGCTCCTACAATGAGCAGTTCTTC.

The V gene is TRBV3-1 (or the pseudogene TRBV3-2), the J gene TRBJ1-6; weak D call: TRBD1 (5 bases). CDR1 and CDR2 from the germline V gene are LGHDT and YNNKEL (reference sequence). The V end lost 1 base, the J end lost 9 bases, and 13 bases lay between the germline ends. The CDR3 covers 15 residues. Here the CDR3 reads CASSQVITGGSPLHF. DNA of the CDR3: TGTGCCAGCAGCCAAGTTATCACAGGTGGTTCACCCCTCCACTTT.

The rearrangement uses TRBV27 and TRBJ2-7; 7 bases match TRBD1. Germline V lookup: CDR1 MNHEY, CDR2 SMNVEV (reference sequence). Trimming at V came to 5 bases and at J to 0 bases, leaving 16 bases not matched to a gene. This CDR3 is built from 18 residues. The CDR3 region is CASSTGTEKGTYSYEQYF. The CDR3 DNA reads TGTGCCAGCAGTACCGGGACAGAGAAGGGAACTTACTCCTACGAGCAGTACTTC.

The chain joins TRBV10-1 to TRBJ2-3, with 8 bases fitting TRBD2. CDR1 and CDR2 (germline): WNHNN, SYGVQD (reference sequence). J was trimmed by 6 bases and V by 5 bases; bases with no gene match: 10. The CDR3 runs to 15 residues. CDR3 loop: CASSWSGRGEDTQYF. The CDR3 DNA is TGCGCCAGCAGTTGGAGCGGGAGAGGGGAGGATACGCAGTATTTT.

The chain links TRBV4-1 to TRBJ2-7, with 9 bases matching TRBD1. The J segment lost 5 bases and the V segment lost 2 bases, leaving 13 bases of the junction unmatched. From germline, CDR1 is MGHRA and CDR2 YSYEKL. The CDR3 has 17 residues. CDR3 loop: CASSQRQGGLTVHEQYF. The DNA for the CDR3 is TGCGCCAGCAGCCAAAGACAGGGGGGACTCACCGTCCACGAGCAGTACTTC.

The chain has TRBV4-1 and TRBJ1-2, with D maybe TRBD1 (5 bases). Trimming left V 3 bases short and J 0 bases short, with 14 bases between. The germline CDR1 and CDR2 sequences are MGHRA and YSYEKL. The CDR3 is 16 residues long. CDR3 residues: CASSHGRVSANYGYTF. CDR3 DNA sequence: TGCGCCAGCAGCCATGGCAGGGTCTCAGCTAACTATGGCTACACCTTC.

V is TRBV27 and J is TRBJ1-5; 10 bases fit TRBD1. The V gene's germline CDR1 is MNHEY and CDR2 SMNVEV (reference sequence). CDR3 length: 15 amino acids. V gave up 4 bases and J gave up 2 bases; unmatched junction bases: 2. The CDR3 bases are TGTGCCAGCAGTTGGACAGGGGGTGGCAATCAGCCCCAGCATTTT. Protein product: CASSWTGGGNQPQHF.

This chain joins TRBV10-3 and TRBJ1-5, with TRBD1 matching over 8 bases. The CDR3 totals 17 residues. V shed 10 bases and J 2 bases; nucleotides not matched to a gene: 16. Per the germline V gene, CDR1 is ENHRY and CDR2 is SYGVKD. The CDR3 protein is CATLKGAGGQGNQPQHF. For the CDR3, the DNA is TGTGCCACCCTTAAAGGTGCAGGGGGCCAAGGCAATCAGCCCCAGCATTTT.

Only a few counts were recorded for this clone. This chain uses TRBV29-1 with TRBJ2-5; D perhaps matches TRBD2 (7 bases). Per germline, CDR1 SQVTM and CDR2 ANQGSEA. Between the trimmed V and J ends, which lost 7 bases and 1 base, there was a span of 19 bases. This CDR3 spans 15 amino acids. The CDR3 DNA sequence: TGCAGCGGGGAGGGGGTAGACGGTCTCCAAGAGACCCAGTACTTC. Amino acid sequence: CSGEGVDGLQETQYF. Based on the CDR3 plus reference TRBV29-1 and TRBJ2-5, the full variable domain is SAVISQKPSRDICQRGTSLTIQCQVDSQVTMMFWYRQQPGQSLTLIATANQGSEATYESGFVIDKFPISRPNLTFSTLTVSNMSPEDSSIYLCSGEGVDGLQETQYFGPGTRLLVL.

V gene TRBV7-2 combines with J gene TRBJ1-2; D might be TRBD1 (5 bases). Germline lookup yields CDR1 SGHTA and CDR2 FQGNSA. Trimming pared 2 bases from V and 11 bases from J, leaving 15 bases between. The CDR3 spans 13 residues. The CDR3 reads CASSLIGQGGYTF. DNA for the CDR3: TGTGCCAGCAGCTTAATCGGCCAGGGCGGTTACACCTTC.

This chain connects TRBV12-3 or TRBV12-4 to TRBJ1-4; 9 bases match TRBD1. The CDR3 length is 13 residues. Trimming took 6 bases from V and 7 from J; bases not matched to a gene: 3. CDR3 loop: CASRLGQGEKLFF. The CDR3 bases are TGTGCCAGCAGGTTGGGACAGGGTGAAAAACTGTTTTTT.

The chain links TRBV5-6 to TRBJ2-7, with TRBD1 identical over 7 bases. J lost 0 bases, V lost 10 bases, and 10 bases had no gene match. CDR3 length equals 14 residues. CDR1 is SGHDT and CDR2 is YYEEEE in the germline V gene. The CDR3 region is CARREGGLSYEQYF. CDR3 nucleotide sequence: TGTGCCCGGAGAGAAGGGGGCCTCTCCTACGAGCAGTACTTC.

This rearrangement joins TRBV28 to TRBJ1-4; D may be TRBD1 (6 bases). V shed 2 bases and J shed 7 bases, with 11 bases lying between them. The CDR3 is made up of 14 amino acids. Germline V gene lookup returns CDR1 MDHEN and CDR2 SYDVKM. CDR3 DNA: TGTGCCAGCAGTTTAAGGGACATCGGTGAAAAACTGTTTTTT. This gives the protein CASSLRDIGEKLFF.